The T cell receptor beta chain described here comes from a study of blood T cell repertoires in COVID-19. The overall study: Spain, Italy and the United States supplied samples that represented acute and convalescent COVID-19.

Authors' analysis steps: Reference gene primer amplification gave estimated nucleated cell counts. TCRdb's copy holds only in-frame clones and misses some; the assay was immunoSEQ multiplex PCR. V and J calls and clone size are those listed in that table; D and trimming were worked out from the DNA. The sample yields under 200,000 clones, around 90% seen once. The sequencing sample was made of peripheral blood. This clonotype was obtained from a man aged 40-49 years with active or convalescent COVID-19.

For the CDR3, the DNA is TGTGCCAGTAGTATGGGCGGGACAGGGAACTATGGCTACACCTTC. Amino acid sequence: CASSMGGTGNYGYTF. The rearrangement joins TRBV19 to TRBJ1-2; TRBD1 agrees at 9 bases. CDR3 size: 15 residues. From germline, CDR1 is LNHDA and CDR2 SQIVND (reference sequence). After removal of 3 bases from V and 2 bases from J, the junction contained 4 bases not matched to a gene.